The next 15 T cell receptor beta chains were all read from a single sample in a study of blood T cell repertoires in COVID-19. The method was immunoSEQ multiplex PCR; TCRdb's version includes in-frame clones alone and lacks a portion of them. The profile shows about 52,000 clones, under 90% of them singletons. Sequencing was done on a sample of peripheral blood. These TCRs come from an elderly man with active or convalescent COVID-19.

This clone came up once. This sequence joins TRBV27 and TRBJ1-2, with 7 bases that match TRBD1. CDR1 MNHEY and CDR2 SMNVEV come from the germline V gene (reference sequence). CDR3 length equals 13 residues. The V and J ends lost 5 bases and 8 bases, in that order; junction bases with no gene match: 8. CDR3 in DNA: TGTGCCAGCAGTCCGACAGGGTATAAGGGCTACACCTTC. Protein sequence: CASSPTGYKGYTF.

The chain is built from TRBV25-1 and TRBJ2-3; TRBD2 matches 8 bases. The CDR3 is 17 amino acids. With 6 bases clipped from V and 1 base from J, the junction kept 12 bases outside the gene matches. Germline assignment: CDR1 MGHDK and CDR2 SYGVNS. CDR3 loop: CASSLKRGLAGTDTQYF. The CDR3 nucleotides are TGTGCCAGCAGCCTTAAGCGGGGGTTGGCGGGCACAGATACGCAGTATTTT.

This clone was picked up a small number of times. This chain links TRBV27 with TRBJ1-6, with 8 nucleotides matching TRBD1. CDR3 length equals 15 residues. Per germline, CDR1 MNHEY and CDR2 SMNVEV (reference sequence). Trimming at V came to 1 base and at J to 8 bases, leaving 4 bases not matched to a gene. CDR3 amino acids: CASSLFGQGYSPLHF. DNA for the CDR3: TGTGCCAGCAGTTTATTCGGACAGGGCTATTCACCCCTCCACTTT.

This clone was seen only a few times. The chain recombines TRBV30 with TRBJ1-5, with D unclear. The germline V gene has CDR1 GTSNPN and CDR2 SVGIG (reference sequence). V was clipped by 0 bases and J by 7 bases, with 13 bases between them. The length of the CDR3 is 14 residues. The CDR3 spells CAWSVGGSGQPQHF. CDR3 sequence (DNA): TGTGCCTGGAGTGTGGGTGGTTCGGGGCAGCCCCAGCATTTT.

V is TRBV19 and J is TRBJ2-5, with 8 bases identical to TRBD2. The germline CDR1 and CDR2 sequences are LNHDA and SQIVND (reference sequence). This CDR3 has 14 amino acids. V lost 6 bases, J lost 1 base, and 4 bases stayed unmatched. This CDR3 is CASSWSGGQETQYF. As DNA, the CDR3 is TGTGCCAGTAGCTGGAGCGGGGGCCAAGAGACCCAGTACTTC.

The V and J genes are TRBV6-2 or TRBV6-3 and TRBJ2-5; D is uncertain. The CDR3 length is 14 residues. V lost 1 base to trimming and J lost 2 bases, with 8 bases between them. The V gene's germline CDR1 is MNHEY and CDR2 SVGEGT. CDR3 in DNA: TGTGCCAGCAGTTACTTCGTCACTCAAGAGACCCAGTACTTC. This codes for CASSYFVTQETQYF.

This clone was seen only once. The V and J genes are TRBV28 and TRBJ1-6; 9 bases agree with TRBD1. V shed 1 base, J shed 9 bases, and the junction held 13 bases outside the gene matches. The CDR3 has 18 residues. CDR1 and CDR2 (germline): MDHEN, SYDVKM. The CDR3 DNA sequence: TGTGCCAGCAGTTTATCTCGGGGGTACGGGACAGGGAGTTCACCCCTCCACTTT. Encoded protein: CASSLSRGYGTGSSPLHF.

The V call is TRBV4-3, the J call TRBJ2-1, with 10 positions matching TRBD2. Trimming took 0 bases from V and 4 from J; bases not matched to a gene: 6. CDR3 length equals 17 residues. CDR1 is LGHNA and CDR2 is YSLEER in the germline V gene. CDR3 residues: CASSQDRAGGIYNEQFF. The CDR3 nucleotides read TGCGCCAGCAGCCAAGACCGAGCGGGGGGGATTTACAATGAGCAGTTCTTC.

This clone was found a few times. V usage is TRBV4-3 and J usage is TRBJ2-5; no clear D gene. Trimming left V 1 base short and J 4 bases short, with 7 bases between. Germline lookup yields CDR1 LGHNA and CDR2 YSLEER. The CDR3 loop spans 13 amino acids. The CDR3 protein is CASSQGVVETQYF. The CDR3 DNA reads as TGCGCCAGCAGCCAAGGAGTAGTAGAGACCCAGTACTTC.

The chain recombines TRBV19 with TRBJ1-6; D is undetermined. Germline-derived CDR1 and CDR2 are LNHDA and SQIVND (reference sequence). The CDR3 length is 15 residues. V was clipped by 4 bases and J by 4 bases, with 11 bases between them. CDR3 sequence reads: CASSTLGMYNSPLHF. The CDR3 coding sequence is TGTGCCAGTAGTACCCTCGGGATGTATAATTCACCCCTCCACTTT.

V is TRBV7-2 and J is TRBJ1-4, with 10 bases lining up with TRBD1. Trimming at V came to 1 base and at J to 7 bases, leaving 3 bases not matched to a gene. Germline CDR1 and CDR2: SGHTA and FQGNSA. This CDR3 is 15 amino acids long. The CDR3 region has the DNA TGTGCCAGCAGCTTAGGGGACAGGGGTAGTGAAAAACTGTTTTTT. It is translated as CASSLGDRGSEKLFF.

The chain uses TRBV18 and TRBJ2-7; tentatively, D is TRBD2 (5 bases). V lost 3 bases, J lost 7 bases, and 19 bases lay in between. CDR1 is KGHSH, CDR2 LQKENI, per germline. This CDR3 spans 15 amino acids. CDR3 nucleotide sequence: TGTGCCAGCTCACCCCTTTCGAGCGCCACGGGGGAGCAGTACTTC. Amino acids: CASSPLSSATGEQYF.

This clone was counted once. The V call is TRBV6-6, the J call TRBJ2-2; 7 nucleotides match TRBD2. This CDR3 has 15 residues. Trimming at V came to 4 bases and at J to 3 bases, leaving 5 bases not matched to a gene. CDR1 and CDR2 (germline): MNHNY, SVGAGI (reference sequence). CDR3 sequence reads: CASSLLAGDTGELFF. The CDR3 region has the DNA TGTGCCAGCAGTTTGTTGGCGGGAGACACCGGGGAGCTGTTTTTT.

This clone appeared a few times. The sample holds other DNA sequences that translate to the same CDR3. V is TRBV7-7 and J is TRBJ2-5; 8 nucleotides line up with TRBD2. Germline-derived CDR1 and CDR2 are SSHAT and FNYEAQ (reference sequence). V was pared by 5 bases and J by 0 bases, with 8 bases of the junction left unmatched. This CDR3 has 16 amino acids. For the CDR3, the DNA is TGTGCCAGCAGCCGTAGCGGGGTCGCGTACCAAGAGACCCAGTACTTC. Translation gives CASSRSGVAYQETQYF.

The chain employs TRBV11-3 and TRBJ2-3; D ambiguous. Germline V gene sequence: CDR1 SGHNT, CDR2 YENEEA. The CDR3 spans 12 residues. The germline V and J ends were trimmed by 6 bases and 0 bases, with 4 bases remaining between them. The DNA of the CDR3 is TGTGCCAGCAGTCCAAGCACAGATACGCAGTATTTT. It is translated as CASSPSTDTQYF.